Listed below are T cell receptor beta chains from one sample, sequenced in a study of blood T cell repertoires in COVID-19. Profiled with immunoSEQ multiplex PCR; TCRdb holds only in-frame clones, not every one. The sample records fewer than 100,000 clones, roughly 84% being singletons. The sample was peripheral blood. Receptors were obtained from a woman older than 75 with acute or convalescent COVID-19. The CDR3 runs from the conserved cysteine through the conserved F or W. A D gene is named only where the DNA matches it firmly. Size values are once, few and many counts, or a class for expanded clones, and some rows have none.

abundance: .
v_gene: TRBV6-2/TRBV6-3
j_gene: TRBJ1-6
d_gene: TRBD1
CDR3nt: TGTGCCAGCAGCGCACAGGGGCAGTCGTCACCCCTCCACTTT
CDR3aa: CASSAQGQSSPLHF

abundance: once
v_gene: TRBV6-6
j_gene: TRBJ1-2
d_gene: TRBD1
CDR3nt: TGTGCCAGCAGCTCACAGGGGGGGGACTATGGCTACACCTTC
CDR3aa: CASSSQGGDYGYTF

abundance: .
v_gene: TRBV5-1
j_gene: TRBJ2-5
d_gene: .
CDR3nt: TGCGCCAGCAGCTTGATGGGTCACTCCGGGGGAGAGACCCAGTACTTC
CDR3aa: CASSLMGHSGGETQYF

abundance: .
v_gene: TRBV28
j_gene: TRBJ2-7
d_gene: TRBD2
CDR3nt: TGTGCCAGCAGTTTAACCGGGAGGGCCTACGAGCAGTACTTC
CDR3aa: CASSLTGRAYEQYF

abundance: .
v_gene: TRBV19
j_gene: TRBJ1-1
d_gene: TRBD1
CDR3nt: TGTGCCAGTGAGACAGGGGGCAAGGTGAACACTGAAGCTTTCTTT
CDR3aa: CASETGGKVNTEAFF

abundance: .
v_gene: TRBV5-4
j_gene: TRBJ2-5
d_gene: TRBD1
CDR3nt: TGTGCCAGCAGCTCCCGGACAGGGGGCACATGGGAGACCCAGTACTTC
CDR3aa: CASSSRTGGTWETQYF

abundance: .
v_gene: TRBV6-1
j_gene: TRBJ2-7
d_gene: .
CDR3nt: TGTGCCAGCAGTGAAGGGAAGGGGACCTACGAGCAGTACTTC
CDR3aa: CASSEGKGTYEQYF

abundance: .
v_gene: TRBV9
j_gene: TRBJ1-2
d_gene: .
CDR3nt: TGTGCCAGCAGCAAATTCGCGACAGCCGGGGGGGGCAACTATGGCTACACCTTC
CDR3aa: CASSKFATAGGGNYGYTF

abundance: .
v_gene: TRBV11-2
j_gene: TRBJ2-6
d_gene: TRBD2
CDR3nt: TGTGCCAGCAGCTGGACTAGCGGGAGCTCTGGGGCCAACGTCCTGACTTTC
CDR3aa: CASSWTSGSSGANVLTF

abundance: .
v_gene: TRBV25-1
j_gene: TRBJ2-7
d_gene: .
CDR3nt: TGTGCCAGCAGCCCCCCCTCTCGGTACGAGCAGTACTTC
CDR3aa: CASSPPSRYEQYF

abundance: .
v_gene: TRBV6-6
j_gene: TRBJ1-5
d_gene: TRBD1
CDR3nt: TGTGCCAGCAGTGCTGAGTTGGACAGGGGGCGTCAGCCCCAGCATTTT
CDR3aa: CASSAELDRGRQPQHF

abundance: .
v_gene: TRBV5-5
j_gene: TRBJ1-6
d_gene: .
CDR3nt: TGTGCCAGCAGCTCCCAACAATGGAATTCACCCCTCCACTTT
CDR3aa: CASSSQQWNSPLHF

abundance: .
v_gene: TRBV6-5
j_gene: TRBJ1-1
d_gene: .
CDR3nt: TGTGCCAGCAATTTACGGGGTAACACTGAAGCTTTCTTT
CDR3aa: CASNLRGNTEAFF

abundance: .
v_gene: TRBV7-7
j_gene: TRBJ2-5
d_gene: TRBD2
CDR3nt: TGTGCTAGCAGCTTAGACCTCATAGCGGGGGGTGTAACCCAGTACTTC
CDR3aa: CASSLDLIAGGVTQYF